Following are 27 T cell receptor beta chains from one sample sequenced in a study of lymphopenia after photon versus proton radiotherapy. TCRdb's copy holds only in-frame clones and misses some; the assay was immunoSEQ multiplex PCR. There are 55,000 to 70,000 clones in the sample; around 88% occur only once, and approximately 2.4% lies in the top ten. The material was peripheral blood, obtained from a patient treated with photon-based radiotherapy. These receptors originate from a man aged 35 to 55 with gastric cancer.

The J gene is TRBJ2-5, the V gene TRBV4-3; TRBD2 matches 13 bases. CDR1 is LGHNA, CDR2 YSLEER, per germline. The length of the CDR3 is 14 residues. The V and J ends lost 2 bases and 13 bases, in that order; junction bases with no gene match: 7. CDR3 in amino acids: CASSQRTSGGPGYF. The CDR3 bases are TGCGCCAGCAGCCAACGGACTAGCGGGGGACCCGGGTACTTC.

The CDR3 nucleotides are TGTGCCAGCAGCTTGGAGGCAGGGGGCCGCACCGGGGAGCTGTTTTTT. Amino acids: CASSLEAGGRTGELFF. The chain carries TRBV5-4 and TRBJ2-2; 8 positions agree with TRBD1. The CDR3 runs to 16 residues. Germline CDR1 SGHNT, CDR2 YYREEE (reference sequence). V gave up 0 bases and J gave up 4 bases; unmatched junction bases: 5.

V is TRBV25-1 and J is TRBJ1-2; 9 bases map to TRBD1. The length of the CDR3 is 15 residues. Trimming removed 2 bases from V and 7 bases from J; junction bases left unmatched: 8. Germline V gives CDR1 MGHDK, CDR2 SYGVNS. The CDR3 sequence: CASSEVGTGLGGYTF. The CDR3 DNA reads TGTGCCAGCAGTGAAGTCGGGACAGGGTTAGGTGGCTACACCTTC.

The chain couples TRBV6-5 to TRBJ1-6; tentatively, D is TRBD1 (6 bases). Per germline, CDR1 MNHEY and CDR2 SVGAGI. The CDR3 consists of 11 residues. Trimming pared 3 bases from V and 14 bases from J, leaving 8 bases between. The DNA for the CDR3 is TGTGCCAGCAGTTATGGGGACACCCTCCACTTT. Its protein product is CASSYGDTLHF.

This clone was seen a handful of times. The V and J genes are TRBV27 and TRBJ1-2; maybe TRBD1 (6 bases). The ends were cut back, 6 bases at V and 4 bases at J, with 21 bases in the middle. Germline V gene data show CDR1 as MNHEY and CDR2 as SMNVEV (reference sequence). This CDR3 has 16 amino acids. In DNA, the CDR3 is TGTGCCAGCAGCAAATCACAGGGAGGGGGTGCCTATGGCTACACCTTC. Translated, it gives CASSKSQGGGAYGYTF.

The chain uses TRBV5-1 and TRBJ2-3; D ambiguous. Germline V gene lookup returns CDR1 SGHRS and CDR2 YFSETQ. The V end was cut by 0 bases, the J end by 5 bases, with 4 bases between. The CDR3 loop spans 12 amino acids. CDR3 DNA: TGCGCCAGCAGCTTGGGGCAAGATACGCAGTATTTT. Its translation is CASSLGQDTQYF.

The chain uses TRBV7-2 and TRBJ2-1; TRBD2 matches 12 bases. From germline, CDR1 is SGHTA and CDR2 FQGNSA. The CDR3 runs 16 residues. The J segment lost 7 bases and the V segment lost 1 base, leaving 5 bases of the junction unmatched. DNA of the CDR3: TGTGCCAGCAGCTTAGGACTAGCGGGGGTTCAGAATGAGCAGTTCTTC. It translates to CASSLGLAGVQNEQFF.

This clone was counted a single time. The J gene is TRBJ1-2, the V gene TRBV19; 10 nucleotides align to TRBD1. The CDR3 is 16 residues long. The trim removed 1 base at V and 7 bases at J, leaving 9 bases unmatched. The germline V gene has CDR1 LNHDA and CDR2 SQIVND (reference sequence). CDR3 in DNA: TGTGCCAGTAGTATAGCAGACGGGGGACAGGGGTCTGGCTACACCTTC. Protein product: CASSIADGGQGSGYTF.

This clone was seen just once. This sequence joins TRBV9 and TRBJ2-3, with 10 nucleotides matching TRBD1. Germline V CDR1 and CDR2: SGDLS, YYNGEE. CDR3 length equals 15 residues. The J segment lost 3 bases and the V segment lost 0 bases, leaving 1 base of the junction unmatched. The CDR3 DNA reads as TGTGCCAGCAGCGTAGGGACAGGGGGGACAGATACGCAGTATTTT. Protein sequence: CASSVGTGGTDTQYF.

V and J are TRBV7-6 and TRBJ1-3, with D unclear. V shed 5 bases and J shed 7 bases, with 9 bases lying between them. CDR3 length equals 12 residues. Germline CDR1 is SGHVS and CDR2 is FNYEAQ. Here the CDR3 DNA reads TGTGCCAGCAGCCCGACGGGTAACACCATATATTTT. Encoded protein: CASSPTGNTIYF.

The chain carries TRBV7-2 and TRBJ1-1, with 9 bases matching TRBD1. Germline-derived CDR1 and CDR2 are SGHTA and FQGNSA. V lost 5 bases to trimming and J lost 1 base; unmatched junction nucleotides: 2. The CDR3 covers 14 residues. The CDR3 DNA follows: TGTGCCAGCAGCCCGGACAGGGGGAACACTGAAGCTTTCTTT. Its translation: CASSPDRGNTEAFF.

The gene calls are TRBV6-1 and TRBJ2-7; 8 bases fit TRBD1. J gave up 3 bases and V 8 bases, and 6 bases lay outside the gene matches. The CDR3 extends over 13 amino acids. Germline CDR1 is MNHNS and CDR2 is SASEGT. CDR3 region: CASSPGQDYEQYF. CDR3 in DNA: TGTGCCAGCTCGCCGGGACAGGACTACGAGCAGTACTTC.

The DNA for the CDR3 is TGTGCCAGCAGCCCTGGGTCCTCTACTAATGAAAAACTGTTTTTT. The encoded protein is CASSPGSSTNEKLFF. J is TRBJ1-4 and V is TRBV5-8; D uncertain. Germline V gene lookup returns CDR1 SGHTS and CDR2 YDEGEE. This CDR3 contains 15 residues. Trimming removed 4 bases at V and 2 bases at J, with 12 bases between.

The genes are TRBV7-6 and TRBJ2-5; D gene ambiguous. The CDR3 totals 14 residues. V was shortened by 1 base and J by 0 bases, with 6 bases between the two germline ends. Germline V gives CDR1 SGHVS, CDR2 FNYEAQ. CDR3 residues: CASSLGPYQETQYF. CDR3 nucleotide sequence: TGTGCCAGCAGCTTAGGCCCGTACCAAGAGACCCAGTACTTC.

J is TRBJ1-1 and V is TRBV18; D is ambiguous. Germline V lookup: CDR1 KGHSH, CDR2 LQKENI. CDR3 length: 13 residues. V was pared by 6 bases and J by 3 bases, with 11 bases between. This CDR3 is CASSPARDTEAFF. CDR3 DNA: TGTGCCAGCTCCCCCGCCCGGGACACTGAAGCTTTCTTT.

The V gene is TRBV19, the J gene TRBJ1-5; perhaps TRBD1 as D (5 bases). V was pared by 5 bases and J by 3 bases, with 20 bases between. This CDR3 has 17 residues. Germline V lookup: CDR1 LNHDA, CDR2 SQIVND (reference sequence). The CDR3 nucleotides read TGTGCCAGTAGTTTGACAGAGCGAGCGGGGTACAATCAGCCCCAGCATTTT. This encodes CASSLTERAGYNQPQHF. The entire variable domain, with the rest obtained from reference TRBV19 and TRBJ1-5, is as follows: DGGITQSPKYLFRKEGQNVTLSCEQNLNHDAMYWYRQDPGQGLRLIYYSQIVNDFQKGDIAEGYSVSREKKESFPLTVTSAQKNPTAFYLCASSLTERAGYNQPQHFGDGTRLSIL.

Worth noting for this clone: A read error may account for a junction end that differs from germline. V usage is TRBV7-7 and J usage is TRBJ2-2; TRBD1 agrees at 8 bases. There are 14 residues in the CDR3. Germline V gene lookup returns CDR1 SSHAT and CDR2 FNYEAQ (reference sequence). CDR3 region: CASSPDRGTGELFF. In DNA, the CDR3 is TGTGCTAGCAGCCCAGACAGGGGTACCGGGGAGCTGTTTTTT. The full variable domain, with the rest looked up from reference TRBV7-7 and TRBJ2-2, is GAGVSQSPRYKVTKRGQDVTLRCDPISSHATLYWYQQALGQGPEFLTYFNYEAQPDKSGLPSDRFSAERPEGSISTLTIQRTEQRDSAMYRCASSPDRGTGELFFGEGSRLTVL.

The chain combines TRBV9 with TRBJ2-7; 15 bases are shared with TRBD2. J lost 3 bases, V lost 4 bases, and 11 bases had no gene match. CDR1 and CDR2 from the germline V gene are SGDLS and YYNGEE. This CDR3 spans 18 amino acids. The CDR3 spells CASSPGRTSGGANYEQYF. CDR3 DNA sequence: TGTGCCAGCAGCCCCGGGAGGACTAGCGGGGGGGCCAACTACGAGCAGTACTTC. The complete variable domain, with remaining parts taken from reference TRBV9 and TRBJ2-7, reads DSGVTQTPKHLITATGQRVTLRCSPRSGDLSVYWYQQSLDQGLQFLIQYYNGEERAKGNILERFSAQQFPDLHSELNLSSLELGDSALYFCASSPGRTSGGANYEQYFGPGTRLTVT.

The chain recombines TRBV28 with TRBJ2-2; D gene ambiguous. The CDR3 is 13 residues long. CDR1 and CDR2 from the germline V gene are MDHEN and SYDVKM. V lost 5 bases to trimming and J lost 6 bases, with 10 bases between them. As DNA, the CDR3 is TGTGCCAGCAGTCCTAGGGCCCCCGGGGAGCTGTTTTTT. It yields the protein CASSPRAPGELFF.

The rearrangement links TRBV6-1 to TRBJ1-6; 7 nucleotides line up with TRBD1. The V gene's germline CDR1 is MNHNS and CDR2 SASEGT. The CDR3 totals 15 residues. With V trimmed by 0 bases and J by 7 bases, 3 bases remained unmatched. CDR3 residues: CASSEAPGQNSPLHF. DNA for the CDR3: TGTGCCAGCAGTGAAGCCCCGGGACAGAATTCACCCCTCCACTTT.

The chain uses TRBV5-8 and TRBJ2-3; D may be TRBD1 (6 bases). The CDR3 extends over 14 amino acids. V lost 7 bases and J lost 9, with 21 bases in between. Per germline, CDR1 SGHTS and CDR2 YDEGEE. CDR3 sequence: CASRPWGPQVTQYF. As DNA, the CDR3 is TGTGCCAGCCGACCTTGGGGGCCTCAGGTCACGCAGTATTTT. The full variable domain, in which reference TRBV5-8 and TRBJ2-3 provide the parts outside the CDR3, is EAGVTQSPTHLIKTRGQQATLRCSPISGHTSVYWYQQALGLGLQFLLWYDEGEERNRGNFPPRFSGRQFPNYSSELNVNALELEDSALYLCASRPWGPQVTQYFGPGTRLTVL.

Of note for this clone: In this CDR3 the conserved last residue, phenylalanine or tryptophan, is missing, so a read error is likely. It is unclear where the CDR3 begins or ends on the DNA, so no DNA is shown, and the CDR3 is as TCRdb lists it. The J gene is TRBJ1-1, the V gene TRBV6-5; the table's D gene call, TRBD1, was not cross checked with the DNA. The CDR3 adds up to 9 amino acids, both ends counted. Germline CDR1 MNHEY, CDR2 SVGAGI. CDR3 sequence: CASRIPGQR.

The chain links TRBV4-3 to TRBJ2-2, with D perhaps given as TRBD1 or TRBD2 (5 bases each). V was pared by 1 base and J by 5 bases, with 5 bases between. Per the germline V gene, CDR1 is LGHNA and CDR2 is YSLEER. This CDR3 region has 13 residues. CDR3 loop: CASSQGGTGELFF. CDR3 DNA: TGCGCCAGCAGCCAAGGGGGGACCGGGGAGCTGTTTTTT.

V gene TRBV2 combines with J gene TRBJ2-3; 11 nucleotides agree with TRBD2. Germline V gives CDR1 SNHLY, CDR2 FYNNEI. The CDR3 length is 20 residues. V gave up 0 bases and J gave up 1 base; unmatched junction bases: 12. The CDR3, as DNA: TGTGCCAGCAGTGAAGCCCGAGGGGTAGCGGGGGGGCTCGGCACAGATACGCAGTATTTT. Amino acid sequence: CASSEARGVAGGLGTDTQYF.

This clone has just a few counts. The chain combines TRBV19 with TRBJ1-2; tentative D call: TRBD1 (6 bases). CDR1 is LNHDA and CDR2 is SQIVND in the germline V gene (reference sequence). V lost 7 bases to trimming and J lost 6 bases, with 15 bases between them. The CDR3 covers 13 residues. The CDR3 region is CASTLAGAHGYTF. CDR3 bases: TGTGCCAGTACTCTAGCGGGGGCCCATGGCTACACCTTC. Filled out from reference TRBV19 and TRBJ1-2, the complete variable domain reads DGGITQSPKYLFRKEGQNVTLSCEQNLNHDAMYWYRQDPGQGLRLIYYSQIVNDFQKGDIAEGYSVSREKKESFPLTVTSAQKNPTAFYLCASTLAGAHGYTFGSGTRLTVV.

As for this clone: A read error may account for a junction end that differs from germline. The chain has TRBV7-9 and TRBJ1-3, with 8 nucleotides matching TRBD1. Germline values: CDR1 SEHNR, CDR2 FQNEAQ (reference sequence). CDR3 length equals 17 residues. The CDR3, as DNA: TGTGCCGGCAGCCCTGCGTCAGGGGGCTACTCTGGAAACACCATATATTTT. It codes for CAGSPASGGYSGNTIYF.

The V and J genes are TRBV30 and TRBJ2-7; the D gene is possibly TRBD2 (5 bases). This CDR3 is 13 amino acids long. Trimming removed 2 bases at V and 3 bases at J, with 11 bases between. From germline, CDR1 is GTSNPN and CDR2 SVGIG (reference sequence). The CDR3 loop is CAWSRGIDYEQYF. The CDR3 DNA reads TGTGCCTGGAGTCGGGGAATCGACTACGAGCAGTACTTC.